The 13 T cell receptor beta chains given below trace back to one sample, sequenced in a study of shared clonotypes between healthy human individuals. Profiled with immunoSEQ multiplex PCR; TCRdb holds only in-frame clones, not every one. The sample yields about 680,000 clones, around 90% seen once. CD45RO-negative, CCR7-positively selected cells formed the naive CD8 fraction, excluding terminally differentiated effector memory CD45RA+ cells. The sequenced material came from naive CD8+ T cells sorted from blood. The receptors derive from a young man in good health.

The chain is built from TRBV6-1 and TRBJ2-1; a possible D gene is TRBD1 (5 bases). Deletions cut 1 base from V and 4 bases from J, with 14 bases between. This CDR3 is 16 amino acids long. Germline V lookup: CDR1 MNHNS, CDR2 SASEGT. DNA for the CDR3: TGTGCCAGCAGTGAAGAGTTTCAGGGATTATACAATGAGCAGTTCTTC. It codes for CASSEEFQGLYNEQFF.

The V call is TRBV7-2, the J call TRBJ2-1; D unresolved. The V end was cut by 4 bases, the J end by 0 bases, with 16 bases between. The CDR3 is 17 residues long. Germline-derived CDR1 and CDR2 are SGHTA and FQGNSA. CDR3 amino acids: CASSSPTWGSSYNEQFF. CDR3 nucleotide sequence: TGTGCCAGCAGCTCGCCGACTTGGGGAAGCTCCTACAATGAGCAGTTCTTC.

This rearrangement joins TRBV5-6 to TRBJ2-7, with D perhaps assigned TRBD1 or TRBD2 (5 bases each). CDR3 length: 14 amino acids. V lost 6 bases and J lost 3, with 16 bases in between. CDR1 is SGHDT, CDR2 YYEEEE, per germline. Written as DNA, the CDR3 is TGTGCCAGCAACCGTAGGTCGAGGGGCTACGAGCAGTACTTC. Amino acids: CASNRRSRGYEQYF.

The V and J genes are TRBV20-1 and TRBJ2-5; D not certain. V shed 6 bases and J shed 3 bases, with 5 bases lying between them. This CDR3 has 10 amino acids. In germline, CDR1 is DFQATT, CDR2 SNEGSKA (reference sequence). The CDR3 DNA is TGCAGTGCGTTGAAAGAGACCCAGTACTTC. It specifies CSALKETQYF.

This chain uses TRBV6-5 with TRBJ2-7; the match to TRBD1 covers 7 bases. CDR1 is MNHEY, CDR2 SVGAGI, per germline. The CDR3 loop spans 15 amino acids. With 6 bases clipped from V and 0 bases from J, the junction kept 8 bases outside the gene matches. CDR3 bases: TGTGCCAGCAGCCCCGGGACAGACCTCTCCTACGAGCAGTACTTC. It translates to CASSPGTDLSYEQYF.

The V call is TRBV19, the J call TRBJ2-1; TRBD2 agrees at 12 bases. V was clipped by 5 bases and J by 9 bases; unmatched bases: 11. This CDR3 is 16 amino acids long. The germline gives CDR1 LNHDA, CDR2 SQIVND (reference sequence). The CDR3 reads CASSPDLAGGRGEQFF. As DNA, the CDR3 is TGTGCCAGTAGTCCCGATCTAGCGGGAGGGAGGGGTGAGCAGTTCTTC.

This rearrangement joins TRBV9 to TRBJ2-7; a possible D gene is TRBD1 (6 bases). CDR1 SGDLS and CDR2 YYNGEE come from the germline V gene. The length of the CDR3 is 15 residues. Trimming took 4 bases from V and 6 from J, leaving 20 bases between them. The CDR3: CASSTQTGKGVEQYF. The CDR3 DNA reads as TGTGCCAGCAGCACCCAGACGGGTAAGGGGGTCGAGCAGTACTTC.

This clone was observed a single time. The chain links TRBV29-1 to TRBJ2-5, with TRBD2 identical over 7 bases. Per germline, CDR1 SQVTM and CDR2 ANQGSEA. This CDR3 comprises 14 residues. V dropped 6 bases and J dropped 4; count of bases not matched to a gene: 11. CDR3 loop: CSVPGGSVGETQYF. DNA for the CDR3: TGCAGCGTACCCGGGGGGAGCGTGGGAGAGACCCAGTACTTC.

This clone was recorded once. The V call is TRBV9, the J call TRBJ2-2; no definite D call. The V end was cut by 4 bases, the J end by 2 bases, with 9 bases between. Germline V gene sequence: CDR1 SGDLS, CDR2 YYNGEE. The CDR3 has 14 amino acids. The CDR3 region is CASSLGGNTGELFF. DNA of the CDR3: TGTGCCAGCAGCCTGGGCGGTAACACCGGGGAGCTGTTTTTT.

This chain links TRBV7-9 with TRBJ2-1; D ambiguous. Trimming left V 4 bases short and J 6 bases short, with 22 bases between. The CDR3 spans 17 residues. Germline lookup yields CDR1 SEHNR and CDR2 FQNEAQ (reference sequence). CDR3 coding DNA: TGTGCCAGCAGCTCTTACTACCCTGATGAGTTTTTCAATGAGCAGTTCTTC. As protein: CASSSYYPDEFFNEQFF.

The rearrangement uses TRBV29-1 and TRBJ2-7; 7 bases map to TRBD1. The CDR3 extends over 12 amino acids. Per germline, CDR1 SQVTM and CDR2 ANQGSEA. V was clipped by 7 bases and J by 5 bases; unmatched bases: 8. CDR3 loop: CSAIEQGNEQYF. The CDR3 bases are TGCAGCGCTATAGAACAGGGGAACGAGCAGTACTTC.

The genes are TRBV13 and TRBJ2-7; 11 bases fit TRBD2. V gave up 3 bases and J gave up 3 bases; unmatched junction bases: 1. The CDR3 is made up of 14 amino acids. Germline-derived CDR1 and CDR2 are PRHDT and FYEKMQ (reference sequence). The CDR3 region has the DNA TGTGCCAGCAGCTTCACTAGCGGGAGCTACGAGCAGTACTTC. Its translation is CASSFTSGSYEQYF.

The genes are TRBV4-3 and TRBJ2-7; 7 bases align to TRBD2. Trimming at V came to 1 base and at J to 6 bases, leaving 6 bases not matched to a gene. The CDR3 is 14 residues long. Germline CDR1 and CDR2: LGHNA and YSLEER. The CDR3 sequence is CASSQGLAAREQYF. In DNA, the CDR3 is TGCGCCAGCAGCCAAGGACTAGCCGCTCGCGAGCAGTACTTC.